This entry features one T cell receptor (beta chain) sequence. The CDR3 runs 17 residues. In germline, CDR1 is GTSNPN, CDR2 SVGIG (reference sequence). J gave up 2 bases and V 0 bases, and 9 bases lay outside the gene matches. This specimen belongs to a study of shared T cell receptors in the human thymus. Clones were sequenced by immunoSEQ multiplex PCR, and TCRdb holds only the in-frame ones, with some missing. The table includes some 700,000 clones, roughly 85% detected once. This sample was also put to use in a study of human thymus T cells. That source reports: It was healthy Finnish infants having corrective surgery for congenital heart defects who were the donors. Thymus pieces cut out during corrective heart surgery were the tissue that was used. Related research described thymic repertoires that were highly overlapping among unrelated individuals.

This chain links TRBV30 with TRBJ1-3; 8 bases match TRBD1. The TCR sequence derives from a girl less than two years old with a congenital heart defect. Material: thymocytes. CDR3 coding DNA: TGTGCCTGGAGTGTTACCCCCAAGGACAGGGCTGGAAACACCATATATTTT. Its protein is CAWSVTPKDRAGNTIYF.